Listed here is a single T cell receptor beta chain. Its target is not known. The authors prepared the TCRbeta library with unique molecular identifiers. TCRdb called the PCR reads again in MiXCR, with one record for every CDR3 protein. In the table there are under 750,000 distinct CDR3 sequences, around 23% of which are singletons. The data were obtained in a study of T-cell reconstitution after alpha-beta-depleted transplantation in children. General study results and limits: Reportedly, roughly two months post-transplant, alpha-beta T cells arose from several hundred expanded graft clones.

The ends were cut back, 3 bases at V and 4 bases at J, with 15 bases in the middle. Germline assignment: CDR1 DFQATT and CDR2 SNEGSKA (reference sequence). The CDR3 spans 14 residues. The sample was PBMCs, mostly from graft donor cells, taken 360 days after TCRalphabeta/CD19-depleted stem cell transplant. This TCR was sampled from a boy under three years old who had a stem cell transplant for acute myeloid leukemia, so the T cells may come from the graft donor. V usage is TRBV20-1 and J usage is TRBJ2-5; tentative D call: TRBD1 (7 bases). The CDR3 sequence: CSAREGARGETQYF. The CDR3 DNA is TGCAGTGCTAGGGAGGGGGCGCGAGGAGAGACCCAGTACTTC.